This T cell receptor beta chain originates from a study of shared clonotypes between healthy human individuals. Regarding the study as a whole: Investigators expected sequencing depth to affect clonotype sharing among donors.

TCRdb's table, derived via immunoSEQ multiplex PCR, lists solely in-frame clones and lacks some. The sample lists 2 million to 2.5 million clones, more than 90% occurring once. Germline V gene data show CDR1 as SGHRS and CDR2 as YFSETQ. The trim removed 3 bases at V and 4 bases at J, leaving 5 bases unmatched. The CDR3 extends over 15 amino acids. In the case of this clone: What it binds is not known.

Material: naive CD4+ T cells sorted from blood. The subset is: CD45RA+ positively selected. The source is a man aged 18 to 29 in good health. The genes are TRBV5-1 and TRBJ1-1, with 11 positions matching TRBD1. The CDR3 nucleotides are TGCGCCAGCAGCTCGGGACAGGGGGGAATCACTGAAGCTTTCTTT. Amino acid sequence: CASSSGQGGITEAFF.